A selection of T cell receptor beta chains follows, all from one sample in a study of beta chain features in type 1 diabetes. Some clones are missing from TCRdb's copy, which holds only in-frame ones; the method was immunoSEQ multiplex PCR. The sample yields 970,000 or so clones, 17% seen once. Sequencing used naive CD4+ T cells from blood. These receptors were collected from a woman younger than 30 in good health. CDR3s include the opening cysteine and the closing phenylalanine or tryptophan. D genes are given only for firm matches. The size entry is marked missing in some rows and otherwise reads once, few, many or a size class.

j_gene: TRBJ1-5
abundance: few
d_gene: TRBD1
v_gene: TRBV28
CDR3aa: CATNTWGQGNQPQHF
CDR3nt: TGTGCCACCAATACTTGGGGACAGGGCAATCAGCCCCAGCATTTT

j_gene: TRBJ2-3
abundance: .
d_gene: .
v_gene: TRBV5-4
CDR3aa: CASSLISTDTQYF
CDR3nt: TGTGCCAGCAGCTTGATAAGCACAGATACGCAGTATTTT

j_gene: TRBJ2-6
abundance: once
d_gene: .
v_gene: TRBV19
CDR3aa: CASSARMDSGANVLTF
CDR3nt: TGTGCCAGTAGTGCCAGAATGGACTCTGGGGCCAACGTCCTGACTTTC

j_gene: TRBJ2-7
abundance: .
d_gene: .
v_gene: TRBV2
CDR3aa: CASSERGAWYEQYF
CDR3nt: TGTGCCAGCAGTGAAAGGGGAGCCTGGTACGAGCAGTACTTC

j_gene: TRBJ1-2
abundance: few
d_gene: .
v_gene: TRBV27
CDR3aa: CASSRGTNYGYTF
CDR3nt: TGTGCCAGCAGTAGAGGAACTAACTATGGCTACACCTTC

j_gene: TRBJ2-5
abundance: few
d_gene: TRBD2
v_gene: TRBV7-3
CDR3aa: CASSLSSGGVETQYF
CDR3nt: TGTGCCAGCAGCTTATCCTCGGGAGGAGTGGAGACCCAGTACTTC

j_gene: TRBJ2-5
abundance: .
d_gene: TRBD2
v_gene: TRBV29-1
CDR3aa: CSVEAGVRETQYF
CDR3nt: TGCAGCGTTGAGGCGGGAGTTCGAGAGACCCAGTACTTC

j_gene: TRBJ2-5
abundance: .
d_gene: .
v_gene: TRBV7-9
CDR3aa: CASSSEEAGTKETQYF
CDR3nt: TGTGCCAGCAGCTCGGAAGAAGCGGGCACGAAAGAGACCCAGTACTTC

j_gene: TRBJ2-7
abundance: few
d_gene: TRBD1
v_gene: TRBV4-3
CDR3aa: CASSQDRYSYEQYF
CDR3nt: TGCGCCAGCAGCCAGGACAGGTACTCCTACGAGCAGTACTTC

j_gene: TRBJ2-5
abundance: few
d_gene: .
v_gene: TRBV20-1
CDR3aa: CSAKDRETQYF
CDR3nt: TGCAGTGCTAAGGACAGAGAGACCCAGTACTTC

j_gene: TRBJ1-5
abundance: .
d_gene: .
v_gene: TRBV29-1
CDR3aa: CSVVSGTQPQHF
CDR3nt: TGCAGCGTTGTGTCAGGGACTCAGCCCCAGCATTTT

j_gene: TRBJ2-7
abundance: .
d_gene: .
v_gene: TRBV6-6
CDR3aa: CASSYMGVLEQYF
CDR3nt: TGTGCCAGCAGTTACATGGGGGTCCTCGAGCAGTACTTC

j_gene: TRBJ2-1
abundance: .
d_gene: .
v_gene: TRBV28
CDR3aa: CASRERSTGRNEQFF
CDR3nt: TGTGCCAGCAGAGAAAGGTCAACGGGTCGGAATGAGCAGTTCTTC

j_gene: TRBJ1-2
abundance: .
d_gene: TRBD1
v_gene: TRBV7-8
CDR3aa: CASSLHQTGTGGYTF
CDR3nt: TGTGCCAGCAGCTTACATCAAACCGGGACAGGGGGCTACACCTTC

j_gene: TRBJ2-5
abundance: .
d_gene: .
v_gene: TRBV5-1
CDR3aa: CASSTTGRDQETQYF
CDR3nt: TGCGCCAGCAGCACGACAGGGAGGGACCAAGAGACCCAGTACTTC

j_gene: TRBJ1-2
abundance: .
d_gene: .
v_gene: TRBV9
CDR3aa: CASSYDGAMGNYGYTF
CDR3nt: TGTGCCAGCAGCTATGACGGGGCTATGGGTAACTATGGCTACACCTTC

j_gene: TRBJ2-3
abundance: few
d_gene: TRBD2
v_gene: TRBV11-1
CDR3aa: CASSLRQREATDTQYF
CDR3nt: TGTGCCAGCAGCCTCCGCCAGCGGGAGGCGACAGATACGCAGTATTTT

j_gene: TRBJ2-1
abundance: .
d_gene: .
v_gene: TRBV18
CDR3aa: CASSPLGPDYNEQFF
CDR3nt: TGTGCCAGCTCACCACTAGGCCCGGACTACAATGAGCAGTTCTTC

j_gene: TRBJ2-7
abundance: .
d_gene: .
v_gene: TRBV2
CDR3aa: CASRDSYGQYF
CDR3nt: TGTGCCAGCAGGGACAGCTACGGGCAGTACTTC

j_gene: TRBJ2-3
abundance: .
d_gene: .
v_gene: TRBV27
CDR3aa: CASSSAATDTQYF
CDR3nt: TGTGCCAGCAGTTCGGCAGCCACAGATACGCAGTATTTT

j_gene: TRBJ2-7
abundance: few
d_gene: .
v_gene: TRBV7-3
CDR3aa: CASSSHGVYEQYF
CDR3nt: TGTGCCAGCAGCTCCCACGGGGTCTACGAGCAGTACTTC

j_gene: TRBJ2-2
abundance: .
d_gene: .
v_gene: TRBV7-6
CDR3aa: CASSLSGTQTGELFF
CDR3nt: TGTGCCAGCAGCCTCTCCGGGACTCAAACCGGGGAGCTGTTTTTT

j_gene: TRBJ1-5
abundance: few
d_gene: .
v_gene: TRBV6-6
CDR3aa: CASTADSANQPQHF
CDR3nt: TGTGCCAGCACGGCGGACAGCGCGAATCAGCCCCAGCATTTT

j_gene: TRBJ1-5
abundance: few
d_gene: .
v_gene: TRBV9
CDR3aa: CASSASGQSNQPQHF
CDR3nt: TGTGCCAGCAGCGCCTCAGGACAGAGCAATCAGCCCCAGCATTTT

j_gene: TRBJ2-2
abundance: few
d_gene: .
v_gene: TRBV7-9
CDR3aa: CASSPRGVDTGELFF
CDR3nt: TGTGCCAGCAGCCCCAGGGGTGTGGACACCGGGGAGCTGTTTTTT

j_gene: TRBJ1-1
abundance: .
d_gene: TRBD1
v_gene: TRBV6-5
CDR3aa: CASSGQERGTEAFF
CDR3nt: TGTGCCAGCAGCGGACAGGAGCGTGGCACTGAAGCTTTCTTT

j_gene: TRBJ2-7
abundance: .
d_gene: .
v_gene: TRBV28
CDR3aa: CASSGGSYEQYF
CDR3nt: TGTGCCAGCAGTGGCGGCAGCTACGAGCAGTACTTC

j_gene: TRBJ2-3
abundance: .
d_gene: TRBD2
v_gene: TRBV28
CDR3aa: CASSGPGLGTDTQYF
CDR3nt: TGTGCCAGCAGTGGACCGGGACTAGGGACAGATACGCAGTATTTT

j_gene: TRBJ2-5
abundance: .
d_gene: .
v_gene: TRBV21-1
CDR3aa: CASSKGGTGSWQETQYF
CDR3nt: TGTGCCAGCAGCAAAGGAGGGACAGGGTCATGGCAAGAGACCCAGTACTTC

j_gene: TRBJ2-7
abundance: few
d_gene: .
v_gene: TRBV11-1
CDR3aa: CASSLVEVYEQYF
CDR3nt: TGTGCCAGCAGCTTAGTAGAAGTCTACGAGCAGTACTTC

j_gene: TRBJ2-3
abundance: few
d_gene: TRBD2
v_gene: TRBV7-2
CDR3aa: CASSSGLASTDTQYF
CDR3nt: TGTGCCAGCAGCTCAGGACTAGCTAGCACAGATACGCAGTATTTT

j_gene: TRBJ1-3
abundance: few
d_gene: .
v_gene: TRBV7-8
CDR3aa: CASSLASGNTIYF
CDR3nt: TGTGCCAGCAGCTTAGCCTCTGGAAACACCATATATTTT